This T cell receptor beta chain was captured by sequencing in a study of control samples from healthy donors and cancer patients. The repertoire was sequenced with immunoSEQ multiplex PCR; TCRdb's copy has only in-frame clones and lacks some. The sample lists 130,000 or so clones, about nine tenths occurring once. Sequenced sample: PBMCs. The TCR was taken from a man between 45 and 60 years old with head and neck cancer.

The CDR3 bases are TGTGCCATCAGTGGACAGGGGGACACCGGGGAGCTGTTTTTT. Translated: CAISGQGDTGELFF. V gene TRBV10-3 combines with J gene TRBJ2-2; 9 nucleotides line up with TRBD1. Germline V lookup: CDR1 ENHRY, CDR2 SYGVKD. The CDR3 is made up of 14 amino acids. V dropped 4 bases and J dropped 3; count of bases not matched to a gene: 0.